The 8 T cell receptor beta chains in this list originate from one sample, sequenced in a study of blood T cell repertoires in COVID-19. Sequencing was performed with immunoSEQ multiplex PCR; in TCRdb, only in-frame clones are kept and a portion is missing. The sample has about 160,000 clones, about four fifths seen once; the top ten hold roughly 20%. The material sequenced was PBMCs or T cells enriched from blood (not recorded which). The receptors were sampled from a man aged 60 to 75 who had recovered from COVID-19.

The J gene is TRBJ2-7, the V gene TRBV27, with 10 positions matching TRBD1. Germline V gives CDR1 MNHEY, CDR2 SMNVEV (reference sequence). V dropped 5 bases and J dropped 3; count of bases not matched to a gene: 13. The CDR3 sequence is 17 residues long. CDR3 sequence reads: CASSLTGQGISYYEQYF. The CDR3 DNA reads TGTGCCAGCAGTCTGACGGGACAGGGGATCTCCTACTACGAGCAGTACTTC.

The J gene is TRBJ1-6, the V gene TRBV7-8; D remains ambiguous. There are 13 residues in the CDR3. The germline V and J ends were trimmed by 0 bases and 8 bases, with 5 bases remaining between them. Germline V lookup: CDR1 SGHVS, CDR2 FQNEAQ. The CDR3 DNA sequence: TGTGCCAGCAGCTTAGCTCCTGATTCACCCCTCCACTTT. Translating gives CASSLAPDSPLHF. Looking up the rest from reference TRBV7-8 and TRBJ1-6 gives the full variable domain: GAGVSQSPRYKVAKRGQDVALRCDPISGHVSLFWYQQALGQGPEFLTYFQNEAQLDKSGLPSDRFFAERPEGSVSTLKIQRTQQEDSAVYLCASSLAPDSPLHFGNGTRLTVT.

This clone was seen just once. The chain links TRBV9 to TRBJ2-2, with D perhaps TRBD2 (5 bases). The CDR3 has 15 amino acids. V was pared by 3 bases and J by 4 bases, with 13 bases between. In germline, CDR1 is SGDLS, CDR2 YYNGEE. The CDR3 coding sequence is TGTGCCAGCAGCGCAGAGGGTCTGAGCACCGGGGAGCTGTTTTTT. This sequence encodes CASSAEGLSTGELFF.

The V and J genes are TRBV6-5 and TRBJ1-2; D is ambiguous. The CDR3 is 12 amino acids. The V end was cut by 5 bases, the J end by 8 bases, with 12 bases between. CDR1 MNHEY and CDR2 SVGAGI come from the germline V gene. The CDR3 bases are TGTGCCAGCAGTCTTGAGCTGTTCGGCTACACCTTC. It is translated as CASSLELFGYTF.

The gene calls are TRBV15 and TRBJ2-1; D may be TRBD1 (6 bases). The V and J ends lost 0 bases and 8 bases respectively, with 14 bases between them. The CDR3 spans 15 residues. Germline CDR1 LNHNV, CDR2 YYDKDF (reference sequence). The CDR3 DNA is TGTGCCACCAGCAGAGATCGGGCAGGGGACCATGAGCAGTTCTTC. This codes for CATSRDRAGDHEQFF. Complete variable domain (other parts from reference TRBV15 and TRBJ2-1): DAMVIQNPRYQVTQFGKPVTLSCSQTLNHNVMYWYQQKSSQAPKLLFHYYDKDFNNEADTPDNFQSRRPNTSFCFLDIRSPGLGDTAMYLCATSRDRAGDHEQFFGPGTRLTVL.

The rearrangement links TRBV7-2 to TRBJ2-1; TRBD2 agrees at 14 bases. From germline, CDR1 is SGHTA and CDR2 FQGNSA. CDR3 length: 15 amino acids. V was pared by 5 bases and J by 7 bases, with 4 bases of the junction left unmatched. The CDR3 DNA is TGTGCCAGCAGCACGACTAGCGGGGGGGCGAATGAGCAGTTCTTC. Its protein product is CASSTTSGGANEQFF.

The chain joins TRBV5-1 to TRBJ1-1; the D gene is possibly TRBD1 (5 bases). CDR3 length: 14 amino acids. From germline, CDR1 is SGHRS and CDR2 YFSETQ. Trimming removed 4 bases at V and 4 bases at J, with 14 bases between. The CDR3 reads CASSDQSGGTEAFF. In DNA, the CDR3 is TGCGCCAGCAGCGACCAGTCCGGGGGCACTGAAGCTTTCTTT.

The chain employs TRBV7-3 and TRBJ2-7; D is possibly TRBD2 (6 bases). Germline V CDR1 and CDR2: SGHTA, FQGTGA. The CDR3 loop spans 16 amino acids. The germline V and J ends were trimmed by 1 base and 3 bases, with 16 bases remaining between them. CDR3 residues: CASSLRSGGENYEQYF. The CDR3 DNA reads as TGTGCCAGCAGCTTAAGGTCCGGGGGAGAGAACTACGAGCAGTACTTC.